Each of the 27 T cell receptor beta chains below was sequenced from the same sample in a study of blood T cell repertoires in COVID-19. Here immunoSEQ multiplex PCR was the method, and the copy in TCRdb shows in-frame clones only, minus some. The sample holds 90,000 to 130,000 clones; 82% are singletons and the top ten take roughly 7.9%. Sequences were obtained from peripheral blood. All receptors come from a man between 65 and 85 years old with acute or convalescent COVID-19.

CDR3 residues: CASSPRSERGTEAFF. The CDR3 DNA reads as TGCGCCAGCAGTCCTCGCTCCGAACGGGGCACTGAAGCTTTCTTT. The chain uses TRBV5-1 and TRBJ1-1; no clear D. The germline CDR1 and CDR2 sequences are SGHRS and YFSETQ. This CDR3 contains 15 residues. Trimming took off 5 bases at V and 4 bases at J, with 18 bases between the two ends.

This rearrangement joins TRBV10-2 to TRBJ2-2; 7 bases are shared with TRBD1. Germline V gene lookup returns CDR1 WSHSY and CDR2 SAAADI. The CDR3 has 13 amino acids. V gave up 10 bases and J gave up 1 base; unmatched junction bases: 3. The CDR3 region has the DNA TGCGCCATCGACAGGGAGAACACCGGGGAGCTGTTTTTT. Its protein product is CAIDRENTGELFF.

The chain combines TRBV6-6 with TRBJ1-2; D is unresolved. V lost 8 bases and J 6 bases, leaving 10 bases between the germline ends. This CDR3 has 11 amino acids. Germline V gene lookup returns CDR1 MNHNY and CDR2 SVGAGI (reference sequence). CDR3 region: CASRREDGYTF. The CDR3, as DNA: TGTGCCAGCCGACGGGAGGATGGCTACACCTTC.

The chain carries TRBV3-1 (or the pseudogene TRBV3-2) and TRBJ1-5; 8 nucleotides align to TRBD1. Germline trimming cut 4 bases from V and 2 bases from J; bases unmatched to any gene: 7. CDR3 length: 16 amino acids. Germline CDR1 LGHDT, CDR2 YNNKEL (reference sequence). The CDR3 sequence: CASSRGQGMGNQPQHF. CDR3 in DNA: TGTGCCAGCAGCCGTGGACAGGGAATGGGCAATCAGCCCCAGCATTTT.

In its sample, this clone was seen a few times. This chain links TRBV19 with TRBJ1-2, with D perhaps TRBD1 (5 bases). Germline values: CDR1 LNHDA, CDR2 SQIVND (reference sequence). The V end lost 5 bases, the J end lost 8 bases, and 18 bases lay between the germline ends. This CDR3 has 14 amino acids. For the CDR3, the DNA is TGTGCCAGTAGTTCGAACCGGGACTTGGAAGGCTACACCTTC. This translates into CASSSNRDLEGYTF.

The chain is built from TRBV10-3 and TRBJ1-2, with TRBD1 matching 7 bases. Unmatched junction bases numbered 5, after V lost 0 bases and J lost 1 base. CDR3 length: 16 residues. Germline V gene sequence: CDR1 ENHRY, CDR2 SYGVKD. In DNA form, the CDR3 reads TGTGCCATCAGTGAGTCACAAGGGGGCTATAACTATGGCTACACCTTC. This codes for CAISESQGGYNYGYTF.

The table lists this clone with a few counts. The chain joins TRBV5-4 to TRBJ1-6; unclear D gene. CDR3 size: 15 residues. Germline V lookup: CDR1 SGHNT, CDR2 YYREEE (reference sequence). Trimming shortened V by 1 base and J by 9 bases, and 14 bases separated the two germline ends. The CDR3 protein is CASSLSAGNGSPLHF. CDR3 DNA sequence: TGTGCCAGCAGCTTGTCCGCAGGAAATGGTTCACCCCTCCACTTT.

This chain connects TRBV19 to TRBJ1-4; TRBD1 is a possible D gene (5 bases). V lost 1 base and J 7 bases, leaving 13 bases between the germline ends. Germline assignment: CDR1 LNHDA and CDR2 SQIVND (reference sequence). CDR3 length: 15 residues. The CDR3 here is CASSIGDGLFEKLFF. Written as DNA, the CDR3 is TGTGCCAGTAGTATAGGGGACGGACTATTTGAAAAACTGTTTTTT.

Here the CDR3 reads CASTRDSPVYNEQFF. CDR3 nucleotides: TGCGCCAGCACCCGGGACTCGCCCGTTTACAATGAGCAGTTCTTC. J is TRBJ2-1 and V is TRBV5-1; a possible D gene is TRBD2 (6 bases). V dropped 6 bases and J dropped 4 bases, with 17 bases sitting between them. CDR1 SGHRS and CDR2 YFSETQ come from the germline V gene. The CDR3 has 15 residues.

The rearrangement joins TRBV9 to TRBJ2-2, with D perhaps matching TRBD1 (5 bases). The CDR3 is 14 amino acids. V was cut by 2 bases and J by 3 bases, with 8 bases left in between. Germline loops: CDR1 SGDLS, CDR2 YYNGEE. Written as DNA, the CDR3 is TGTGCCAGCAGCGTTAGACAGCACACCGGGGAGCTGTTTTTT. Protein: CASSVRQHTGELFF.

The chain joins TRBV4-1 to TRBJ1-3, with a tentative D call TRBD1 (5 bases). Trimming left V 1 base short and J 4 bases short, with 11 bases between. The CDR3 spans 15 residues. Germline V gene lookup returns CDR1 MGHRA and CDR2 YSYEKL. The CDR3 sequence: CASSQGGVKGNTIYF. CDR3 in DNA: TGCGCCAGCAGCCAAGGGGGGGTGAAAGGAAACACCATATATTTT.

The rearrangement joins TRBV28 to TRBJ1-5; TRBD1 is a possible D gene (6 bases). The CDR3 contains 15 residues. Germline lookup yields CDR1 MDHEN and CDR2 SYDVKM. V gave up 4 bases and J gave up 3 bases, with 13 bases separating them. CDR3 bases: TGTGCCAGCAGTTCCCCTACAGGGATCAATCAGCCCCAGCATTTT. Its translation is CASSSPTGINQPQHF. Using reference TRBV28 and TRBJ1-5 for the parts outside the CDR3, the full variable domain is DVKVTQSSRYLVKRTGEKVFLECVQDMDHENMFWYRQDPGLGLRLIYFSYDVKMKEKGDIPEGYSVSREKKERFSLILESASTNQTSMYLCASSSPTGINQPQHFGDGTRLSIL.

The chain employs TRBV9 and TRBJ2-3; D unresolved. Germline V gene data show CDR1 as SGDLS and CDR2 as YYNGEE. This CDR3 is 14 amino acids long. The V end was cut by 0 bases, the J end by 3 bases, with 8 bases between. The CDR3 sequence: CASSVGGSTDTQYF. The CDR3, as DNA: TGTGCCAGCAGCGTAGGCGGCTCAACAGATACGCAGTATTTT.

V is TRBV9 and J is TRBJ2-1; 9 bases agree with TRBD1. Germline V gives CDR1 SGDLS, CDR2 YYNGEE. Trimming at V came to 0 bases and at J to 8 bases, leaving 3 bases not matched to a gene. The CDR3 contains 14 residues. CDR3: CASSVGDRAYEQFF. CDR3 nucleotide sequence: TGTGCCAGCAGCGTAGGGGACAGGGCTTATGAGCAGTTCTTC.

The chain's CDR3 is CASRLASYNEQFF. In DNA form, the CDR3 reads TGTGCCAGCCGACTAGCGAGCTACAATGAGCAGTTCTTC. The chain combines TRBV6-5 with TRBJ2-1, with 8 bases fitting TRBD2. With V trimmed by 8 bases and J by 3 bases, 3 bases remained unmatched. The CDR3 has 13 amino acids. CDR1 is MNHEY, CDR2 SVGAGI, per germline.

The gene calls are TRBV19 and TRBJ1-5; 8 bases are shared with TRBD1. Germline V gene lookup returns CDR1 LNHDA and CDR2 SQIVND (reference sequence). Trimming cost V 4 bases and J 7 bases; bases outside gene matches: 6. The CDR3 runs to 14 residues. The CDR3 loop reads CASSTTDRGQPQHF. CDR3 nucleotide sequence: TGTGCCAGTAGTACCACCGACAGGGGCCAGCCCCAGCATTTT.

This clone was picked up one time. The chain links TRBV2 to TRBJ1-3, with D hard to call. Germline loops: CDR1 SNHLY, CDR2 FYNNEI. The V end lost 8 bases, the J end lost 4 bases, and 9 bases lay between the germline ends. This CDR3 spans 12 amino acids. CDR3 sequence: CASEVTGNTIYF. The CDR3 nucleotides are TGTGCCAGCGAGGTTACAGGAAACACCATATATTTT.

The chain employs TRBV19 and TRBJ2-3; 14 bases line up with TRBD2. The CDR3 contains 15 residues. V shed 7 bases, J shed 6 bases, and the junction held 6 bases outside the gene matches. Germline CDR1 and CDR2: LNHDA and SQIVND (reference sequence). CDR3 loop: CASTLGLAGADTQYF. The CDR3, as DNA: TGTGCCAGTACATTGGGACTAGCGGGAGCCGATACGCAGTATTTT.

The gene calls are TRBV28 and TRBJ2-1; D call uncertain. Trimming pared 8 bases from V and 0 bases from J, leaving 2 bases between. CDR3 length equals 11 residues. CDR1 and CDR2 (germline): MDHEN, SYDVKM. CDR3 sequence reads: CASRSYNEQFF. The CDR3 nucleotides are TGTGCCAGCCGCTCCTACAATGAGCAGTTCTTC.

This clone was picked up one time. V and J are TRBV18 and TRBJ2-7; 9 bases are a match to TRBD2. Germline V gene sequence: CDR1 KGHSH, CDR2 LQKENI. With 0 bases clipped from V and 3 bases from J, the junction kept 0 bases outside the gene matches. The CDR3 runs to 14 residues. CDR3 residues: CASSPPTSGYEQYF. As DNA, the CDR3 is TGTGCCAGCTCACCACCGACTAGCGGCTACGAGCAGTACTTC. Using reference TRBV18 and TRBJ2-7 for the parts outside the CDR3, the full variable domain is NAGVMQNPRHLVRRRGQEARLRCSPMKGHSHVYWYRQLPEEGLKFMVYLQKENIIDESGMPKERFSAEFPKEGPSILRIQQVVRGDSAAYFCASSPPTSGYEQYFGPGTRLTVT.

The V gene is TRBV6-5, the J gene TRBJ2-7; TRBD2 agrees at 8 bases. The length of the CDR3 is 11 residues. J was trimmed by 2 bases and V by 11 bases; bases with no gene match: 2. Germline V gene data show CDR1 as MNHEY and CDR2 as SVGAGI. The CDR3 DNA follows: TGTGCCGCGGGACTAGCCTACGAGCAGTACTTC. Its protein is CAAGLAYEQYF.

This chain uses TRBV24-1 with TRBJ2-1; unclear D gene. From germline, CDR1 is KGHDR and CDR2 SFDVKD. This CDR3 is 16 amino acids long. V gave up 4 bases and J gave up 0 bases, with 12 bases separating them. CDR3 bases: TGTGCCACCAGTGACCTCGACACGAGCTCCTACAATGAGCAGTTCTTC. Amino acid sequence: CATSDLDTSSYNEQFF.

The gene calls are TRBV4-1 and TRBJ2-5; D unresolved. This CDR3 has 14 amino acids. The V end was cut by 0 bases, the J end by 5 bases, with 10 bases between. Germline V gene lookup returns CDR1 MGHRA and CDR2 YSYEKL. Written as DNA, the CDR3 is TGCGCCAGCAGCCAAGACGACCTCGGGGAGACCCAGTACTTC. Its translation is CASSQDDLGETQYF.

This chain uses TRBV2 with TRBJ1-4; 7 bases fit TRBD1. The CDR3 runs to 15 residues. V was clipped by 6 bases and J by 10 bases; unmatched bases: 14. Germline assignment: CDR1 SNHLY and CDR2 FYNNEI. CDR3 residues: CASRRDREVLGKLFF. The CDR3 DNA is TGTGCCAGCAGGAGAGACAGGGAAGTTTTAGGAAAACTGTTTTTT.

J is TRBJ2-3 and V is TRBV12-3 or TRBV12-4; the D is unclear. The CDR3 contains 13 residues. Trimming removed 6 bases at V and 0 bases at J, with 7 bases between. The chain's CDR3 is CASRLTSTDTQYF. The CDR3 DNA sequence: TGTGCCAGCAGGCTAACCAGCACAGATACGCAGTATTTT.

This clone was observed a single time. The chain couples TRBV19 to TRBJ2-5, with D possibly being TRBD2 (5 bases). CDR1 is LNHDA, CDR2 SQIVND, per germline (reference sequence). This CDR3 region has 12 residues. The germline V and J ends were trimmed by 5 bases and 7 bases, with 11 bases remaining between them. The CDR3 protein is CASSPGGSTQYF. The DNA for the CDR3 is TGTGCCAGTAGTCCTGGAGGATCGACCCAGTACTTC.

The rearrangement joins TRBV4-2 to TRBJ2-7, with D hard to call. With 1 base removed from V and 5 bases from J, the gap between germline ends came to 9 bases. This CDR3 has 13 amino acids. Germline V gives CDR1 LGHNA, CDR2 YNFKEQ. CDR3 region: CASSQVISDEQYF. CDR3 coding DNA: TGTGCCAGCAGCCAAGTCATCAGCGACGAGCAGTACTTC.